These T cell receptor beta chains were read from a single sample in a study of identical twins. From the 5' RACE reads, TCRdb called clonotypes with MiXCR, one entry per CDR3 protein. In the table there are roughly 770,000 distinct CDR3 sequences, roughly 18% of which are singletons. A further study also used this sample, focusing on T cells expressing NK-cell markers.

The sequenced sample was PBMCs. The receptors shown here come from a woman aged 18-29 years in good health. CDR3s include the opening cysteine and the closing phenylalanine or tryptophan. The D gene is left open where the match is weak. A clone size is listed for some rows: how often the clone was seen (once, few, many), or a class if it is expanded.

>TRBJ2-7|-|-|16|TRBV15
TGTGCCACCAGCCTTCCCTTTACGCGGGGAAACGGCGAGCAGTACTTC
CATSLPFTRGNGEQYF
>TRBJ2-1|-|few|11|TRBV20-1
TGCAGTGCTACCTCCTACAATGAGCAGTTCTTC
CSATSYNEQFF
>TRBJ1-6|-|-|14|TRBV9
TGTGCCAGCAGCGTAGGGCAGGGAGGGTCACCCCTCCACTTT
CASSVGQGGSPLHF
>TRBJ2-5|-|few|14|TRBV5-1
TGCGCCAGCAGCTTGGATCCCCACGCGGTGGCCCAGTACTTC
CASSLDPHAVAQYF
>TRBJ2-7|-|-|14|TRBV20-1
TGCAGTGCTAGAGAAGGAACGGGAACCAACGAGCAGTACTTC
CSAREGTGTNEQYF
>TRBJ2-5|-|-|11|TRBV20-1
TGCAGTGCGCAGACGCGAGAGACCCAGTACTTC
CSAQTRETQYF
>TRBJ2-5|-|-|17|TRBV4-3
TGCGCCAGCAGCCAAGGGTCAGGTTCCGGGGCCCTAAAGACCCAGTACTTC
CASSQGSGSGALKTQYF
>TRBJ2-1|-|-|14|TRBV9
TGTGCCAGCAGCCAAACCGGGACGCACAATGCGCAGTTCTTC
CASSQTGTHNAQFF
>TRBJ2-1|-|few|15|TRBV3-1
TGTGCCAGCAGCCAGGTTATGGGAGCCCTCGGGGAGCAGTTCTTC
CASSQVMGALGEQFF
>TRBJ1-5|-|-|14|TRBV7-9
TGTGCCAGCAGCTTAGGGACAGACCATCAGCCCCAGCATTTT
CASSLGTDHQPQHF
>TRBJ1-5|-|-|15|TRBV12-3/TRBV12-4
TGTGCCAGCAGTTTTAGAGGGGTAGGGAATCAGCCCCAGCATTTT
CASSFRGVGNQPQHF
>TRBJ2-2|-|-|13|TRBV7-6
TGTGCCAGCAGAGAGTCCCGGACCGGGGAGCTGTTTTTT
CASRESRTGELFF
>TRBJ1-2|TRBD1|-|16|TRBV7-6
TGTGCCAGCAGCTTATGGACAGGGGGAAGTTTGGGTGGCTACACCTTC
CASSLWTGGSLGGYTF
>TRBJ2-1|TRBD2|-|16|TRBV7-9
TGTGCCAGCAGCTCCCCTAGCGGGGGCCCGTTCAATGAGCAGTTCTTC
CASSSPSGGPFNEQFF
>TRBJ1-2|-|few|12|TRBV5-6
TGTGCCAGCAGCTTGTTAGGGTTTGGCTACACCTTC
CASSLLGFGYTF
>TRBJ2-1|TRBD2|-|13|TRBV29-1
TGCAGCTCGGGACTAGCGGGAATTCATGAGCAGTTCTTC
CSSGLAGIHEQFF
>TRBJ2-1|TRBD2|few|14|TRBV20-1
TGCAGTGCTAACAGACTAGCGGGGTTCAATGAGCAGTTCTTC
CSANRLAGFNEQFF
>TRBJ2-1|-|few|14|TRBV7-2
TGTGCCAGCAGCTTAGAGCGGTCAGGCAATGAGCAGTTCTTC
CASSLERSGNEQFF
>TRBJ2-3|TRBD2|few|14|TRBV12-3/TRBV12-4
TGTGCCAGCAGTCCCGGGGCTAGCGGGGATACAGAGTATTTT
CASSPGASGDTEYF
>TRBJ2-7|TRBD1|-|16|TRBV12-3/TRBV12-4
TGTGCCAGCAGTTTAAGAGCCACCGGGACAGATTACGAGCAGTACTTC
CASSLRATGTDYEQYF
>TRBJ2-7|TRBD2|-|14|TRBV20-1
TGCAGTGCTAGGAAGACTAGCGGGTCCGGAAGACAGTACTTC
CSARKTSGSGRQYF
>TRBJ2-3|-|-|14|TRBV11-3
TGTGCCAGCAGCCAGAGCACCTTTCCAGATACGCAGTATTTT
CASSQSTFPDTQYF
>TRBJ2-1|TRBD2|few|15|TRBV11-2
TGTGCCAGCAGCATCACTAGCGGGCCCTACAATGAGCAGTTCTTC
CASSITSGPYNEQFF
>TRBJ2-4|TRBD1|few|15|TRBV9
TGTGCCAGCAGCGCTAGACAGGGATCAAAAAACATTCAGTACTTC
CASSARQGSKNIQYF
>TRBJ2-1|-|-|14|TRBV7-9
TGTGCCAGCAGCTTAGGGGATCGGCGTCATGAGCAGTTCTTC
CASSLGDRRHEQFF
>TRBJ2-7|-|-|14|TRBV10-3
TGTGCCATCAGAAGGTTGGGCAGCTCCTACGAGCAGTACTTC
CAIRRLGSSYEQYF
>TRBJ2-1|-|-|14|TRBV29-1
TGCAGCGTCAAGGCCCAGGGGCGCGACAATGAGCAGTTCTTC
CSVKAQGRDNEQFF
>TRBJ2-7|-|few|15|TRBV9
TGTGCCAGCAGCGTAGAGGCGGGCTCCACCTACGAGCAGTACTTC
CASSVEAGSTYEQYF
>TRBJ2-1|-|few|13|TRBV10-3
TGTGCCATCAGTGAGCCTCAGGGAAATGAGCAGTTCTTC
CAISEPQGNEQFF
>TRBJ2-5|TRBD2|many|13|TRBV12-3/TRBV12-4
TGTGCCAGCAGTCCCCTAGCGGAAGAGACCCAGTACTTC
CASSPLAEETQYF
>TRBJ1-2|-|few|15|TRBV5-4
TGTGCCAGCAGCTCCATTGCGGGAACAGTAGGAGGCTACACCTTC
CASSSIAGTVGGYTF
>TRBJ2-2|TRBD2|few|15|TRBV6-1
TGTGCCATAGCCCCGGGACTAGCTCATACCGGGGAGCTGTTTTTT
CAIAPGLAHTGELFF
>TRBJ2-7|-|few|14|TRBV6-1
TGTGCCAGCAGACTAGAGACTAGCTCCTACGAGCAGTACTTC
CASRLETSSYEQYF
>TRBJ2-3|TRBD2|-|14|TRBV20-1
TGCAGTGCTAGAGAAGTCTACCTGGGGGGGACGCAGTATTTT
CSAREVYLGGTQYF
>TRBJ1-5|-|few|14|TRBV19
TGTGCCAGTAGTATATGGGATAGCAATCAGCCCCAGCATTTT
CASSIWDSNQPQHF
>TRBJ1-4|TRBD1|few|16|TRBV5-6
TGTGCCAGCAGCTCTCAGGGGGTTGAGTACAATGAAAAACTGTTTTTT
CASSSQGVEYNEKLFF
>TRBJ1-1|-|few|14|TRBV12-3/TRBV12-4
TGTGCCAGCAGCCATCGGGGGGCCTCAGGAGAAGCTTTCTTT
CASSHRGASGEAFF
>TRBJ2-5|-|few|16|TRBV6-1
TGTGCCAGCAGTCGAATCGGTAGGGGACCGCAAGAGACCCAGTACTTC
CASSRIGRGPQETQYF
>TRBJ2-7|-|-|13|TRBV9
TGTGCCAGCAGCGCGGACGACTCCTACGAGCAGTACTTC
CASSADDSYEQYF
>TRBJ1-1|-|-|12|TRBV12-3/TRBV12-4
TGTGCCAGCAGCGACAGCAACACTGAAGCTTTCTTT
CASSDSNTEAFF
>TRBJ1-2|-|few|13|TRBV6-2/TRBV6-3
TGTGCCAGCAGTTACAGGACAGAGTATGGCTACACCTTC
CASSYRTEYGYTF
>TRBJ2-1|TRBD2|few|17|TRBV7-2
TGTGCCAGCAGCCTCTTTCAGGCTAGCGGGGTGTACAATGAGCAGTTCTTC
CASSLFQASGVYNEQFF
>TRBJ2-7|TRBD2|-|15|TRBV7-2
TGTGCCAGCACCCCCGACGGGAGGGGCATCGACGAGCAGTACTTC
CASTPDGRGIDEQYF
>TRBJ2-7|-|-|12|TRBV10-3
TGTGCCATCAGTGAGTCTCGAGACGAGCAGTACTTC
CAISESRDEQYF
>TRBJ2-2|-|-|13|TRBV6-5
TGTGCCAGCAGTTACTTAGGCGGCGGGGAGCTGTTTTTT
CASSYLGGGELFF
>TRBJ1-1|-|-|14|TRBV7-9
TGTGCCAGCAGAACCGAGGGTTCTACGGGGGAAGCTTTCTTT
CASRTEGSTGEAFF
>TRBJ2-1|TRBD2|-|14|TRBV7-9
TGTGCCAGCAGCTTGTCTAGCGGCTACAATGAGCAGTTCTTC
CASSLSSGYNEQFF
>TRBJ2-7|-|few|13|TRBV7-9
TGTGCCAGCAGCTTAGTCCTCCTTGGCGAGCAGTACTTC
CASSLVLLGEQYF
>TRBJ2-3|-|-|15|TRBV20-1
TGCAGTGCTAGGGGACTGCCGAGGGGGCCAGATACGCAGTATTTT
CSARGLPRGPDTQYF